This passage covers 26 T cell receptor beta chains from one sample sequenced in a study of cytomegalovirus exposure and HLA in healthy donors. The study ran its PCR with 60 Vbeta and 13 Jbeta primers. Produced via immunoSEQ multiplex PCR; TCRdb's table is partial and in-frame only. The table records 65,000 to 95,000 clones, around 77% of them present only once. The sequenced sample was PBMCs. All receptors come from a man aged 50 or older in good health and CMV-seronegative.

This chain joins TRBV18 and TRBJ1-2; weak D call: TRBD1 (6 bases). The CDR3 has 17 residues. Germline V gene data show CDR1 as KGHSH and CDR2 as LQKENI. V was shortened by 2 bases and J by 5 bases, with 21 bases between the two germline ends. CDR3 coding DNA: TGTGCCAGCTCACCAACTGAACAGGGTGGTAAACGATATGGCTACACCTTC. Protein sequence: CASSPTEQGGKRYGYTF.

The V and J genes are TRBV9 and TRBJ2-1; TRBD1 matches 7 bases. V gave up 3 bases and J gave up 1 base; unmatched junction bases: 7. The CDR3 has 16 amino acids. In germline, CDR1 is SGDLS, CDR2 YYNGEE. The DNA of the CDR3 is TGTGCCAGCAGCGCGACACAGGGGACGTCCTACAATGAGCAGTTCTTC. Amino acids: CASSATQGTSYNEQFF.

This clone has just one count. The gene calls are TRBV27 and TRBJ1-6; 10 bases fit TRBD1. The germline V gene has CDR1 MNHEY and CDR2 SMNVEV (reference sequence). J gave up 9 bases and V 1 base, and 9 bases lay outside the gene matches. The CDR3 is 17 amino acids. The CDR3 region has the DNA TGTGCCAGCAGTTTATACCTTATCGGGACAGGGGTTTCACCCCTCCACTTT. It specifies CASSLYLIGTGVSPLHF.

The rearrangement joins TRBV12-5 to TRBJ2-7, with 7 nucleotides matching TRBD1. Losses at the gene ends were 1 base for V and 6 bases for J; bases not matched to a gene: 6. CDR1 and CDR2 from the germline V gene are LGHNT and FRNRAP. This CDR3 spans 14 amino acids. CDR3 in DNA: TGTGCTAGTGGTTTGGGACAGGGTGGGGGCGAGCAGTACTTC. Translated: CASGLGQGGGEQYF.

This sequence joins TRBV5-8 and TRBJ1-5; 7 nucleotides line up with TRBD1. This CDR3 region has 15 residues. Germline V gene sequence: CDR1 SGHTS, CDR2 YDEGEE. J was trimmed by 4 bases and V by 3 bases; bases with no gene match: 7. CDR3 sequence: CASSYRDRQNQPQHF. In DNA form, the CDR3 reads TGTGCCAGCAGCTACCGGGACAGACAGAATCAGCCCCAGCATTTT.

This sequence joins TRBV4-1 and TRBJ1-6, with a possible D match to TRBD1 (5 bases). The CDR3 runs 16 residues. CDR1 and CDR2 (germline): MGHRA, YSYEKL. V was clipped by 5 bases and J by 7 bases, with 18 bases between them. The CDR3 DNA is TGCGCCAGCAGCTTTAGGTCGGGAGGGGAAAATTCACCCCTCCACTTT. Encoded protein: CASSFRSGGENSPLHF.

This clone occurred once. V is TRBV10-2 and J is TRBJ2-7; 14 bases line up with TRBD2. Germline V CDR1 and CDR2: WSHSY, SAAADI. The CDR3 sequence is 15 residues long. Trimming at V came to 6 bases and at J to 2 bases, leaving 3 bases not matched to a gene. The CDR3 DNA reads TGCGCCAGCAGGACGGGACTAGCGGGGGCCTACGAGCAGTACTTC. As protein: CASRTGLAGAYEQYF.

This clone was seen only a few times. The rearrangement links TRBV7-2 to TRBJ1-3; unclear D gene. Germline V gene lookup returns CDR1 SGHTA and CDR2 FQGNSA. Trimming stripped 4 bases from V and 4 bases from J, with 14 bases between. The CDR3 spans 15 residues. In nucleotides, the CDR3 is TGTGCCAGCAGCTCCACAAGCTCGCGGGGAAACACCATATATTTT. Its translation: CASSSTSSRGNTIYF. Supplemented by reference TRBV7-2 and TRBJ1-3, the full variable domain reads GAGVSQSPSNKVTEKGKDVELRCDPISGHTALYWYRQSLGQGLEFLIYFQGNSAPDKSGLPSDRFSAERTGGSVSTLTIQRTQQEDSAVYLCASSSTSSRGNTIYFGEGSWLTVV.

The V and J genes are TRBV27 and TRBJ1-6, with TRBD1 matching 7 bases. The J segment lost 7 bases and the V segment lost 7 bases, leaving 10 bases of the junction unmatched. Germline V CDR1 and CDR2: MNHEY, SMNVEV (reference sequence). This CDR3 has 15 residues. The DNA of the CDR3 is TGTGCCAGCACCCCTCTGACAGGGAGGAATTCACCCCTCCACTTT. Translated: CASTPLTGRNSPLHF.

The rearrangement links TRBV28 to TRBJ2-1; D possibly corresponds to TRBD1 (5 bases). Germline assignment: CDR1 MDHEN and CDR2 SYDVKM. This CDR3 is 17 amino acids long. Between the trimmed V and J ends, which lost 2 bases and 2 bases, there was a span of 16 bases. CDR3 region: CASSLQPTGATYNEQFF. For the CDR3, the DNA is TGTGCCAGCAGTTTACAACCGACTGGGGCGACCTACAATGAGCAGTTCTTC.

V usage is TRBV6-1 and J usage is TRBJ1-2, with D unresolved. CDR1 is MNHNS and CDR2 is SASEGT in the germline V gene. V was pared by 7 bases and J by 3 bases, with 15 bases between. The CDR3 extends over 14 amino acids. CDR3 region: CASTRVREDYGYTF. The DNA for the CDR3 is TGTGCCAGCACTCGGGTCAGAGAAGACTATGGCTACACCTTC.

A few counts support this clone. J is TRBJ2-1 and V is TRBV6-5, with D maybe TRBD2 (5 bases). This CDR3 contains 13 residues. Germline lookup yields CDR1 MNHEY and CDR2 SVGAGI. V was pared by 0 bases and J by 8 bases, with 8 bases between. In DNA, the CDR3 is TGTGCCAGCAGTTACTCGTCACTAGATGAGCAGTTCTTC. Protein product: CASSYSSLDEQFF.

The chain is built from TRBV11-2 and TRBJ2-7, with D maybe TRBD1 (6 bases). The V gene lost 1 base and the J gene lost 6 bases, with 19 bases spanning the gap. The CDR3 is 16 amino acids. Germline loops: CDR1 SGHAT, CDR2 FQNNGV. This CDR3 is CASSLAISTGLGEQYF. As DNA, the CDR3 is TGTGCCAGCAGCTTAGCCATAAGCACAGGGCTCGGCGAGCAGTACTTC.

The chain employs TRBV7-6 and TRBJ1-2, with TRBD1 matching 11 bases. This CDR3 contains 14 residues. The V gene end was trimmed by 5 bases and the J gene end by 3 bases; junction bases not matched to a gene: 2. Germline CDR1 reads SGHVS; CDR2 reads FNYEAQ. CDR3 sequence reads: CASSPGQGDYGYTF. CDR3 bases: TGTGCCAGCAGCCCGGGACAGGGGGACTATGGCTACACCTTC.

V gene TRBV19 combines with J gene TRBJ2-7; TRBD1 aligns across 12 bases. The CDR3 extends over 13 amino acids. The V gene's germline CDR1 is LNHDA and CDR2 SQIVND (reference sequence). V gave up 7 bases and J gave up 5 bases; unmatched junction bases: 3. The DNA for the CDR3 is TGTGCCAGTAAGGGACAGGGGGCGAACGAGCAGTACTTC. This codes for CASKGQGANEQYF.

The V gene is TRBV7-9, the J gene TRBJ2-5; no definite D call. Deletions cut 8 bases from V and 0 bases from J, with 13 bases between. From germline, CDR1 is SEHNR and CDR2 FQNEAQ (reference sequence). CDR3 length equals 14 residues. The CDR3 DNA is TGTGCCAGCGCCCCTCGGAGATACCAAGAGACCCAGTACTTC. Its translation is CASAPRRYQETQYF.

J is TRBJ1-5 and V is TRBV6-1; possibly TRBD1 for D (5 bases). CDR3 length: 11 residues. In germline, CDR1 is MNHNS, CDR2 SASEGT. Trimming stripped 6 bases from V and 11 bases from J, with 11 bases between. Here the CDR3 reads CASRADRSQHF. The CDR3 DNA reads TGTGCCAGCAGAGCTGACAGATCCCAGCATTTT.

This sequence joins TRBV11-3 and TRBJ2-7; TRBD2 agrees at 7 bases. Trimming cost V 5 bases and J 6 bases; bases outside gene matches: 4. Looked up from germline, CDR1 is SGHNT and CDR2 is YENEEA. The CDR3 runs 12 residues. CDR3 nucleotides: TGTGCCAGCAGCGAAGGGAGGGCCGAGCAGTACTTC. Translating it yields CASSEGRAEQYF.

This rearrangement joins TRBV5-1 to TRBJ1-2; 7 positions agree with TRBD1. V was clipped by 4 bases and J by 1 base; unmatched bases: 7. The CDR3 is 15 amino acids. The V gene's germline CDR1 is SGHRS and CDR2 YFSETQ. DNA for the CDR3: TGCGCCAGCAGCACCCCGGGACAGAATAACTATGGCTACACCTTC. The encoded protein is CASSTPGQNNYGYTF.

With regard to this clone: Other DNA sequences of this sample code for an identical CDR3. V is TRBV19 and J is TRBJ2-4; possibly TRBD1 for D (5 bases). The CDR3 covers 18 residues. Germline V lookup: CDR1 LNHDA, CDR2 SQIVND (reference sequence). V lost 0 bases and J 3 bases, leaving 18 bases between the germline ends. The CDR3 sequence is CASSIDLGRQGSKNIQYF. The CDR3 nucleotides read TGTGCCAGTAGTATAGATCTAGGCCGTCAGGGAAGCAAAAACATTCAGTACTTC.

J is TRBJ1-1 and V is TRBV18; 7 bases are a match to TRBD1. V shed 2 bases and J 6 bases; nucleotides not matched to a gene: 9. From germline, CDR1 is KGHSH and CDR2 LQKENI. The CDR3 runs 15 residues. In DNA, the CDR3 is TGTGCCAGCTCACCAGAAGAGGCCGGGACAGCTGAAGCTTTCTTT. Its translation is CASSPEEAGTAEAFF.

CDR3 DNA: TGTGCCAGCAGTACTAGCGGGGGCACAGATACGCAGTATTTT. Translating gives CASSTSGGTDTQYF. V and J are TRBV6-6 and TRBJ2-3, with TRBD2 identical over 10 bases. The CDR3 sequence is 14 residues long. Germline-derived CDR1 and CDR2 are MNHNY and SVGAGI (reference sequence). The trim removed 5 bases at V and 1 base at J, leaving 0 bases unmatched.

This clone was seen a handful of times. The chain uses TRBV4-1 and TRBJ1-2; tentatively, D is TRBD1 (6 bases). Trimming left V 1 base short and J 9 bases short, with 24 bases between. The CDR3 contains 17 residues. Looked up from germline, CDR1 is MGHRA and CDR2 is YSYEKL. This chain's CDR3 is CASSQGGGGPFSVRYTF. Here the CDR3 DNA reads TGCGCCAGCAGCCAAGGGGGCGGGGGGCCCTTCTCAGTACGCTACACCTTC.

The genes are TRBV6-5 and TRBJ1-2, with TRBD1 matching over 9 bases. The CDR3 loop spans 14 amino acids. Germline values: CDR1 MNHEY, CDR2 SVGAGI. Germline trimming cut 6 bases from V and 4 bases from J; bases unmatched to any gene: 6. The CDR3, as DNA: TGTGCCAGCAGGCACAGGGGGCTAGTCTATGGCTACACCTTC. This sequence encodes CASRHRGLVYGYTF.

This clone turned up a few times. This sequence joins TRBV6-5 and TRBJ1-1; TRBD1 might be the D (5 bases). The germline gives CDR1 MNHEY, CDR2 SVGAGI. This CDR3 contains 12 residues. Trimming took off 0 bases at V and 8 bases at J, with 7 bases between the two ends. CDR3 region: CASSYSKGEAFF. The CDR3 nucleotides are TGTGCCAGCAGTTACTCGAAGGGGGAAGCTTTCTTT.

The gene calls are TRBV14 and TRBJ2-7; 9 positions agree with TRBD1. V shed 4 bases, J shed 1 base, and the junction held 2 bases outside the gene matches. The CDR3 consists of 14 residues. Germline lookup yields CDR1 SGHDN and CDR2 FVKESK. The CDR3 loop reads CASSPGTGSYEQYF. In DNA form, the CDR3 reads TGTGCCAGCAGCCCCGGGACAGGGTCCTACGAGCAGTACTTC. The complete variable domain, with remaining parts taken from reference TRBV14 and TRBJ2-7, reads EAGVTQFPSHSVIEKGQTVTLRCDPISGHDNLYWYRRVMGKEIKFLLHFVKESKQDESGMPNNRFLAERTGGTYSTLKVQPAELEDSGVYFCASSPGTGSYEQYFGPGTRLTVT.